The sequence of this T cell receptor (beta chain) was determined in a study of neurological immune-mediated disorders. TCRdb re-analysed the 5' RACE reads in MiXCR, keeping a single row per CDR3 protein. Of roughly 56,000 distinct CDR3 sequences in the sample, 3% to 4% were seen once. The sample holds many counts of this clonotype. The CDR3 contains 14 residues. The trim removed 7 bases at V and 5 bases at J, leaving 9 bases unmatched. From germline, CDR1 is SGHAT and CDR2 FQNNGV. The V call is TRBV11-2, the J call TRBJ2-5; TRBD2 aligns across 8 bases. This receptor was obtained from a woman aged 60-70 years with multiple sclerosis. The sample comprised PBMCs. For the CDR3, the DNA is TGTGCCAGCATCGGCGGGAGGCCGGGGGAGACCCAGTACTTC. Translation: CASIGGRPGETQYF.